The 7 T cell receptor beta chains reported below all come from one sample, sequenced in a study of blood T cell repertoires in COVID-19. The protocol was immunoSEQ multiplex PCR, while the TCRdb copy is restricted to in-frame clones and leaves out a portion. This sample has 300,000 to 450,000 clones, with 88% found just once. The specimen was PBMCs or T cells enriched from blood (not recorded which). These receptors were obtained from a woman aged 25 to 39 who had been exposed to COVID-19.

V gene TRBV27 combines with J gene TRBJ2-7, with TRBD1 matching 7 bases. Germline V lookup: CDR1 MNHEY, CDR2 SMNVEV (reference sequence). The CDR3 covers 13 residues. J lost 2 bases, V lost 3 bases, and 1 base had no gene match. The CDR3 region has the DNA TGTGCCAGCAGTTTCGGACAGGCCTACGAGCAGTACTTC. Its translation is CASSFGQAYEQYF.

The V gene is TRBV4-2, the J gene TRBJ2-2; D uncertain. V lost 0 bases to trimming and J lost 0 bases, with 8 bases between them. CDR3 length: 16 amino acids. Germline V gene data show CDR1 as LGHNA and CDR2 as YNFKEQ. CDR3 sequence: CASSQERTPNTGELFF. The CDR3 bases are TGTGCCAGCAGCCAAGAGCGTACCCCGAACACCGGGGAGCTGTTTTTT.

The genes are TRBV7-8 and TRBJ2-7; a weak D match, TRBD1 (7 bases). V lost 1 base to trimming and J lost 6 bases, with 19 bases between them. The germline CDR1 and CDR2 sequences are SGHVS and FQNEAQ. The CDR3 loop spans 16 amino acids. DNA for the CDR3: TGTGCCAGCAGCTTAGTCCGGGGGCAGGGGGACGGCGAGCAGTACTTC. This encodes CASSLVRGQGDGEQYF.

The J gene is TRBJ1-2, the V gene TRBV12-3 or TRBV12-4; no clear D. Trimming shortened V by 5 bases and J by 1 base, and 5 bases separated the two germline ends. The CDR3 consists of 12 residues. CDR3 bases: TGTGCCAGCAGTAGCGATAACTATGGCTACACCTTC. It encodes CASSSDNYGYTF.

The chain has TRBV19 and TRBJ2-1, with D tentatively TRBD2 (7 bases). Looked up from germline, CDR1 is LNHDA and CDR2 is SQIVND (reference sequence). V lost 5 bases to trimming and J lost 6 bases, with 20 bases between them. The CDR3 consists of 16 residues. This CDR3 is CASSFKTGRGGNEQFF. In nucleotides, the CDR3 is TGTGCCAGTAGTTTTAAGACTGGGAGGGGGGGCAATGAGCAGTTCTTC.

This clone was found a few times. The V and J genes are TRBV5-8 and TRBJ1-6, with TRBD1 matching 9 bases. Per the germline V gene, CDR1 is SGHTS and CDR2 is YDEGEE. Losses at the gene ends were 0 bases for V and 7 bases for J; bases not matched to a gene: 2. The CDR3 is 15 residues long. CDR3 DNA: TGTGCCAGCAGCTTGGTGGGACAGGGAAATTCACCCCTCCACTTT. It encodes CASSLVGQGNSPLHF.

The V and J genes are TRBV7-2 and TRBJ2-1, with TRBD2 matching over 7 bases. The germline V gene has CDR1 SGHTA and CDR2 FQGNSA. The CDR3 sequence is 14 residues long. The junction had 10 bases not matched to a gene; V was cut back by 5 bases and J by 9 bases. The CDR3 sequence: CASSRGTIGTEQFF. The CDR3 coding sequence is TGTGCCAGCAGCCGCGGGACTATAGGAACTGAGCAGTTCTTC.